This T cell receptor (beta chain) was recorded in a study of blood T cell repertoires in COVID-19. Method: immunoSEQ multiplex PCR; TCRdb's copy keeps in-frame clones and lacks some. The sample lists fewer than 200,000 clones, about 85% occurring once. The V and J ends lost 1 base and 2 bases, in that order; junction bases with no gene match: 6. The CDR3 has 16 amino acids. Per the germline V gene, CDR1 is SGDLS and CDR2 is YYNGEE. This clonotype was sampled from a woman aged 45-65 years with COVID-19, enrolled during active disease. Specimen: peripheral blood. The chain uses TRBV9 and TRBJ2-7; 10 nucleotides agree with TRBD1. This chain's CDR3 is CASSVNPGQGAYEQYF. CDR3 in DNA: TGTGCCAGCAGCGTAAATCCCGGACAGGGGGCCTACGAGCAGTACTTC.